This T cell receptor beta chain was retrieved from a study of T-cell reconstitution after alpha-beta-depleted transplantation in children. Notes on this clonotype: Its antigen remains unidentified.

Library preparation (for TCRbeta) was performed with unique molecular identifiers. Via MiXCR, TCRdb re-called the PCR reads, giving one row per CDR3 protein. The repertoire includes approximately 230,000 distinct CDR3 sequences, about 26% of them detected once, and less than 3.5% sits in the top ten. Between the trimmed V and J ends, which lost 6 bases and 4 bases, there was a span of 12 bases. The CDR3 spans 12 residues. Germline lookup yields CDR1 SQVTM and CDR2 ANQGSEA. Points from the study as a whole: Where some patients showed high TCRbeta diversity at day 60, it came from recipient T cells and thymic progenitors that had survived. The origin of alpha-beta T cells about two months after transplant was reportedly several hundred expanded graft clones. At one year after transplant, newly produced T cells mostly accounted for T-cell counts and diversity.

The TCR sequence derives from a girl aged 2-10 years with Fanconi anemia, due to receive a stem cell transplant. The sample was PBMCs, taken before TCRalphabeta/CD19-depleted stem cell transplant. The gene calls are TRBV29-1 and TRBJ2-5; D is perhaps TRBD2 (6 bases). The CDR3 spells CSVRHGGETQYF. DNA of the CDR3: TGCAGCGTGAGACACGGGGGAGAGACCCAGTACTTC.